Below, 24 T cell receptor beta chains from the same sample are listed, as sequenced in a study of CD8 T cells in Susac syndrome. RNA was extracted with the RNeasy kit, and a quantity of about 0.45 to 1 ug was reverse transcribed using random hexamers. TCRdb reanalysed the immunoSEQ multiplex PCR reads using MiXCR and keeps one entry per CDR3 protein. The sample yields more than 200,000 distinct CDR3 sequences, 90% to 95% seen once. The sample taken for sequencing was CD4+ T cells from PBMCs. The receptors originated from a human donor with multiple sclerosis.

V and J are TRBV7-2 and TRBJ2-3; D is unresolved. This CDR3 region has 12 residues. V was clipped by 1 base and J by 4 bases, with 3 bases between them. CDR1 is SGHTA, CDR2 FQGNSA, per germline. CDR3 sequence: CASSLVADTQYF. In nucleotides, the CDR3 is TGTGCCAGCAGCTTAGTGGCAGATACGCAGTATTTT. Full variable domain (remainder filled in from reference TRBV7-2 and TRBJ2-3): GAGVSQSPSNKVTEKGKDVELRCDPISGHTALYWYRQSLGQGLEFLIYFQGNSAPDKSGLPSDRFSAERTGGSVSTLTIQRTQQEDSAVYLCASSLVADTQYFGPGTRLTVL.

The chain is built from TRBV29-1 and TRBJ2-3; possible D gene TRBD2, 7 bases. CDR1 is SQVTM, CDR2 ANQGSEA, per germline. V gave up 5 bases and J gave up 10 bases, with 16 bases separating them. CDR3 length equals 12 residues. CDR3 coding DNA: TGCAGCGTTTCCACCAAGGGGGGGCCGCAGTATTTT. Its protein product is CSVSTKGGPQYF.

V usage is TRBV30 and J usage is TRBJ1-1, with 7 bases that match TRBD1. The J segment lost 1 base and the V segment lost 5 bases, leaving 4 bases of the junction unmatched. CDR1 is GTSNPN, CDR2 SVGIG, per germline (reference sequence). This CDR3 contains 13 residues. As DNA, the CDR3 is TGTGCCTGGGGACAGGTCCAGAACACTGAAGCTTTCTTT. Residues: CAWGQVQNTEAFF.

The chain links TRBV19 to TRBJ2-1, with 7 bases lining up with TRBD2. The length of the CDR3 is 16 residues. The germline gives CDR1 LNHDA, CDR2 SQIVND (reference sequence). The junction had 11 bases not matched to a gene; V was cut back by 6 bases and J by 3 bases. The CDR3 sequence is CASRTNGAGVYNEQFF. CDR3 coding DNA: TGTGCCAGTAGGACCAATGGGGCGGGAGTCTACAATGAGCAGTTCTTC.

This chain joins TRBV29-1 and TRBJ2-4; 8 bases align to TRBD1. V dropped 2 bases and J dropped 3; count of bases not matched to a gene: 6. CDR1 SQVTM and CDR2 ANQGSEA come from the germline V gene. The CDR3 is 15 residues long. CDR3 nucleotides: TGCAGCGTTGAAAGACAGGGGCTTGGCAAAAACATTCAGTACTTC. The encoded protein is CSVERQGLGKNIQYF.

V is TRBV4-1 and J is TRBJ1-3, with unresolved D. Germline CDR1 MGHRA, CDR2 YSYEKL. The CDR3 length is 17 residues. Trimming took off 6 bases at V and 0 bases at J, with 18 bases between the two ends. In nucleotides, the CDR3 is TGCGCCAGCAGTCCCGATTGGTCCCTCAACTCTGGAAACACCATATATTTT. Translating it yields CASSPDWSLNSGNTIYF.

This clonotype has just one count. The genes are TRBV12-3 or TRBV12-4 and TRBJ1-3; D unresolved. The CDR3 length is 13 residues. With 8 bases removed from V and 1 base from J, the gap between germline ends came to 9 bases. The CDR3 region has the DNA TGTGCCAGCGGGATTAGGTCTGGAAACACCATATATTTT. It codes for CASGIRSGNTIYF.

The V and J genes are TRBV12-3 or TRBV12-4 and TRBJ2-5; 7 bases are shared with TRBD2. Trimming at V came to 6 bases and at J to 5 bases, leaving 15 bases not matched to a gene. CDR3 length: 16 residues. CDR3 sequence reads: CASRAPRTSPGETQYF. The CDR3 coding sequence is TGTGCCAGCAGAGCTCCACGGACTAGTCCAGGGGAGACCCAGTACTTC.

The chain employs TRBV19 and TRBJ1-5; D unclear. Between the trimmed V and J ends, which lost 5 bases and 2 bases, there was a span of 13 bases. The CDR3 is 15 residues long. Germline CDR1 and CDR2: LNHDA and SQIVND (reference sequence). This CDR3 reads CASSYPGVGNQPQHF. In nucleotides, the CDR3 is TGTGCCAGTAGTTATCCGGGTGTGGGCAATCAGCCCCAGCATTTT.

CDR3 in DNA: TGTGCCAGCAGTTTAGGGAGACTAGTTCGGGAGGACAATGAGCAGTTCTTC. Protein sequence: CASSLGRLVREDNEQFF. The V gene is TRBV12-3 or TRBV12-4, the J gene TRBJ2-1; 7 bases are shared with TRBD2. This CDR3 has 17 residues. Germline trimming cut 1 base from V and 5 bases from J; bases unmatched to any gene: 11.

The V call is TRBV20-1, the J call TRBJ1-1; TRBD1 is a possible D gene (6 bases). This CDR3 is 12 amino acids long. Germline V CDR1 and CDR2: DFQATT, SNEGSKA (reference sequence). CDR3 amino acids: CSGTFKNTEAFF. In DNA form, the CDR3 reads TGCAGCGGGACATTTAAGAACACTGAAGCTTTCTTT.

The genes are TRBV7-9 and TRBJ2-1; 14 nucleotides line up with TRBD2. This CDR3 comprises 16 residues. The ends lost 2 bases at V and 5 bases at J; junction bases unmatched: 2. Germline V gene sequence: CDR1 SEHNR, CDR2 FQNEAQ (reference sequence). CDR3 DNA: TGTGCCAGCAGCTTACTGACTAGCGGGAGGGACAATGAGCAGTTCTTC. As protein: CASSLLTSGRDNEQFF.

This clonotype was found once. V is TRBV5-4 and J is TRBJ1-1, with TRBD1 matching 7 bases. V shed 4 bases and J 1 base; nucleotides not matched to a gene: 7. Per germline, CDR1 SGHNT and CDR2 YYREEE (reference sequence). CDR3 length equals 15 residues. CDR3 in amino acids: CASSVRDRPNTEAFF. For the CDR3, the DNA is TGTGCCAGCAGCGTCCGGGACAGACCGAACACTGAAGCTTTCTTT.

The CDR3 here is CASSTRDSSYEQYF. In nucleotides, the CDR3 is TGTGCCAGCAGCACACGGGACAGCTCCTACGAGCAGTACTTC. The V call is TRBV14, the J call TRBJ2-7, with 7 positions matching TRBD1. CDR1 is SGHDN, CDR2 FVKESK, per germline. CDR3 size: 14 residues. Unmatched junction bases numbered 4, after V lost 5 bases and J lost 0 bases.

This clonotype was recorded only once. The chain is built from TRBV29-1 and TRBJ2-5, with D possibly being TRBD1 (6 bases). Trimming stripped 3 bases from V and 4 bases from J, with 12 bases between. Germline-derived CDR1 and CDR2 are SQVTM and ANQGSEA. The CDR3 has 13 residues. CDR3 amino acids: CSVDLGARETQYF. Here the CDR3 DNA reads TGCAGCGTTGACTTGGGGGCGCGAGAGACCCAGTACTTC. The whole variable domain, filled in from reference TRBV29-1 and TRBJ2-5, reads SAVISQKPSRDICQRGTSLTIQCQVDSQVTMMFWYRQQPGQSLTLIATANQGSEATYESGFVIDKFPISRPNLTFSTLTVSNMSPEDSSIYLCSVDLGARETQYFGPGTRLLVL.

The chain links TRBV29-1 to TRBJ2-5, with D hard to call. V dropped 4 bases and J dropped 5 bases, with 8 bases sitting between them. The CDR3 runs to 11 residues. From germline, CDR1 is SQVTM and CDR2 ANQGSEA. DNA for the CDR3: TGCAGCGTTGCTGCCAGTGAGACCCAGTACTTC. Its translation: CSVAASETQYF.

The V and J genes are TRBV12-3 or TRBV12-4 and TRBJ2-2; 10 bases fit TRBD1. After removal of 6 bases from V and 5 bases from J, the junction contained 6 bases not matched to a gene. The CDR3 sequence is 15 residues long. The DNA for the CDR3 is TGTGCCAGCAGACCCGGGACAGGGGAAACCGGGGAGCTGTTTTTT. This sequence encodes CASRPGTGETGELFF.

The rearrangement links TRBV19 to TRBJ1-5; TRBD1 might be the D (6 bases). Trimming removed 4 bases from V and 0 bases from J, with 10 bases in between. This CDR3 spans 15 amino acids. Per germline, CDR1 LNHDA and CDR2 SQIVND (reference sequence). The CDR3 sequence is CASSTQGFSNQPQHF. CDR3 coding DNA: TGTGCCAGTAGTACCCAGGGGTTTAGCAATCAGCCCCAGCATTTT.

This clonotype was counted a single time. V usage is TRBV29-1 and J usage is TRBJ2-7; D assignment may be TRBD1 or TRBD2 (5 bases each). CDR1 SQVTM and CDR2 ANQGSEA come from the germline V gene. Trimming stripped 1 base from V and 7 bases from J, with 20 bases between. The CDR3 extends over 15 amino acids. Written as DNA, the CDR3 is TGCAGCGTTGAAGTTAGTAATTCAGGGACGGGGGAGCAGTACTTC. As protein: CSVEVSNSGTGEQYF.

This clonotype was counted only a few times. The chain uses TRBV5-1 and TRBJ2-5; unclear D gene. Trimming left V 3 bases short and J 3 bases short, with 12 bases between. Germline assignment: CDR1 SGHRS and CDR2 YFSETQ. The CDR3 runs 14 residues. In nucleotides, the CDR3 is TGCGCCAGCAGCTCCTTGACAACCGAAGAGACCCAGTACTTC. This translates into CASSSLTTEETQYF.

This clonotype was seen just once. The rearrangement links TRBV20-1 to TRBJ1-2, with TRBD1 matching over 7 bases. Germline V gives CDR1 DFQATT, CDR2 SNEGSKA (reference sequence). The CDR3 has 14 residues. Trimming cost V 4 bases and J 4 bases; bases outside gene matches: 9. CDR3 in amino acids: CSATPGQPIYGYTF. The CDR3 DNA reads as TGCAGTGCTACTCCGGGACAGCCCATCTATGGCTACACCTTC.

This CDR3 reads CATSREGGNTGELFF. The CDR3 DNA sequence: TGTGCCACCAGCAGAGAGGGGGGGAACACCGGGGAGCTGTTTTTT. The chain joins TRBV15 to TRBJ2-2; D possibly corresponds to TRBD2 (6 bases). V was cut by 0 bases and J by 1 base, with 6 bases left in between. Germline V gene sequence: CDR1 LNHNV, CDR2 YYDKDF (reference sequence). The CDR3 is 15 residues long.

This chain links TRBV2 with TRBJ2-1; 13 bases are shared with TRBD2. Losses at the gene ends were 6 bases for V and 4 bases for J; bases not matched to a gene: 9. Germline V gene lookup returns CDR1 SNHLY and CDR2 FYNNEI. This CDR3 comprises 17 residues. CDR3 sequence (DNA): TGTGCCAGCAGCGTTCGACTAGCGGGAGGAGGGTACAATGAGCAGTTCTTC. Its translation is CASSVRLAGGGYNEQFF.

This chain connects TRBV7-9 to TRBJ1-4; weak D call: TRBD1 (5 bases). Germline loops: CDR1 SEHNR, CDR2 FQNEAQ (reference sequence). This CDR3 spans 14 amino acids. Trimming took off 9 bases at V and 5 bases at J, with 16 bases between the two ends. CDR3 DNA: TGTGCCAGTCTGGAGGGGCGAGGGAATGAAAAACTGTTTTTT. It yields the protein CASLEGRGNEKLFF.